This TCR beta chain comes out of a study of blood T cell repertoires in COVID-19. Turning to the study itself: T cells, B-cell-depleted T cells, or PBMCs provided the cDNA or gDNA that served as material.

Assay: immunoSEQ multiplex PCR; the TCRdb copy retains only in-frame clones and omits some. Of 200,000 to 250,000 clones in the sample, around 86% were seen once. The V segment lost 5 bases and the J segment 3 bases; nucleotides outside the gene matches: 7. Per germline, CDR1 LNHDA and CDR2 SQIVND (reference sequence). This CDR3 spans 14 amino acids. The sequenced sample consisted of peripheral blood. This clonotype was obtained from a woman older than 75 with COVID-19, enrolled during active disease. V usage is TRBV19 and J usage is TRBJ2-7; 7 bases map to TRBD1. CDR3 loop: CASSSGTESYEQYF. The CDR3 nucleotides read TGTGCCAGTAGTTCCGGGACAGAAAGCTACGAGCAGTACTTC.